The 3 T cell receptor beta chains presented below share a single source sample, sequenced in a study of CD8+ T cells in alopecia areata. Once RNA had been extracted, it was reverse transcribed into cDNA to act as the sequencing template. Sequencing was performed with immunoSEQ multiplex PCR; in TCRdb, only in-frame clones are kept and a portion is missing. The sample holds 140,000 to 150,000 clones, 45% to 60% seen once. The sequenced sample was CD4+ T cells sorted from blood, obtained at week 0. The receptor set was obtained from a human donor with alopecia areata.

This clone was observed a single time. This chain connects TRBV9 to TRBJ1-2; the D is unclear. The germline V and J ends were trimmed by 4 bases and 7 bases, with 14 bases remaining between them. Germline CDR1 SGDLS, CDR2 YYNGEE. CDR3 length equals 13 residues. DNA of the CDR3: TGTGCCAGCAGCCCCCAGGAAAGGTCTGGCTACACCTTC. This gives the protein CASSPQERSGYTF.

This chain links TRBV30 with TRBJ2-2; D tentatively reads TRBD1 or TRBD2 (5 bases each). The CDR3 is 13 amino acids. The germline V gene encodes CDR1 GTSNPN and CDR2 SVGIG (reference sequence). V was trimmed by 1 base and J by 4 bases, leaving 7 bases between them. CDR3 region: CAWSDGGTGELFF. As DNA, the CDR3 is TGTGCCTGGAGTGATGGGGGCACCGGGGAGCTGTTTTTT.

Here the CDR3 reads CAISGFGGRATSDTQYF. The CDR3 nucleotides are TGTGCCATCAGTGGTTTTGGCGGGAGGGCCACTTCAGATACGCAGTATTTT. The V call is TRBV10-3, the J call TRBJ2-3, with 9 bases fitting TRBD2. The trim removed 4 bases at V and 4 bases at J, leaving 12 bases unmatched. This CDR3 has 17 amino acids. In germline, CDR1 is ENHRY, CDR2 SYGVKD.